This is a list of T cell receptor beta chains from one sample in a study of response to subunit inactivated influenza vaccine. TCRdb re-called the RT-PCR reads through MiXCR, storing one row per CDR3 protein. The sample lists approximately 530,000 distinct CDR3 sequences, approximately 12% occurring once. The sample in question was PBMCs from blood, obtained roughly 46 days after vaccination. Receptors were obtained from a man in his fifties who received an inactivated influenza vaccine. Both conserved end residues are part of each CDR3. A D gene is named only where the DNA matches it firmly. Clone sizes are given selectively: once, few, many, or a class where the clone is expanded.

d_call j_call clone_size v_call cdr3_nt cdr3_aa
. TRBJ1-5 many TRBV28 TGTGCCAGCAGACGGGGGATTCAGCCCCAGCATTTT CASRRGIQPQHF
. TRBJ2-7 few TRBV5-1 TGCGCCAGCAGCGTGTGGGGGGAGGTCAAATACGAGCAGTACTTC CASSVWGEVKYEQYF
TRBD2 TRBJ2-3 few TRBV25-1 TGTGCCAGCAGAAAGGAGGGGAGCGGGAGTGTGAATACGCAGTATTTT CASRKEGSGSVNTQYF
. TRBJ2-2 . TRBV20-1 TGCAGTGCTAGAGGGGCGAACACCGGGGAGCTGTTTTTT CSARGANTGELFF
TRBD2 TRBJ2-2 . TRBV11-2 TGTGCCAGCAGCTTGGGATTTAGGGGGCTAGCGGGACCCACCGGGGAGCTGTTTTTT CASSLGFRGLAGPTGELFF
. TRBJ2-4 . TRBV7-2 TGTGCCAGCAGCTCCAGCGGTGGCAGCCATAGTCCCATTCAGTACTTC CASSSSGGSHSPIQYF
. TRBJ1-6 few TRBV12-3/TRBV12-4 TGTGCCAGCAGTTTACATACGCGTAATTCACCCCTCCACTTT CASSLHTRNSPLHF
. TRBJ2-7 few TRBV7-2 TGTGCCAGCAGCGATTTCCGCCGGGGGTTCTACGAGCAGTACTTC CASSDFRRGFYEQYF
TRBD1 TRBJ1-2 many TRBV12-3/TRBV12-4 TGTGCCAGCAGTGACGACAGGGTTTTTGCTGCAATGGACCTTAACTATGGCTACACCTTC CASSDDRVFAAMDLNYGYTF
TRBD2 TRBJ2-7 few TRBV9 TGTGCCAGCAGCGGACTAGCGGACGAGCAGTACTTC CASSGLADEQYF
. TRBJ2-2 . TRBV7-9 TGTGCCAGCAGCCGGTTCACCGGGGAGCTGTTTTTT CASSRFTGELFF
TRBD2 TRBJ2-1 . TRBV24-1 TGTCCCACCGAACACATTTTAGCGGGAGTGGGGTTCTTC CPTEHILAGVGFF
. TRBJ1-3 few TRBV11-1 TGTGCCAGCAGCTCAGGACAGCAGAGCTCTGGAAACACCATATATTTT CASSSGQQSSGNTIYF
. TRBJ2-7 few TRBV3-1 TGTGCCAGCAGCCAAAAGTTCGCCGGGAACGAGCAGTACTTC CASSQKFAGNEQYF
TRBD1 TRBJ2-2 medium-sized TRBV5-1 TGCGCCAGCAGCGTCGGGACAGTTAACACCGGGGAGCTGTTTTTT CASSVGTVNTGELFF
. TRBJ2-6 many TRBV12-3/TRBV12-4 TGTGCCAGCAGTTTACGTACCTCTGGGGCCAACGTCCTGACTTTC CASSLRTSGANVLTF
. TRBJ2-1 few TRBV12-2 TGTGCAAGTCGCCCAGTGGTTTCAAAGCTAGACTCCTACAATGAGCAGTTCTTC CASRPVVSKLDSYNEQFF
. TRBJ1-5 many TRBV2 TGTGCCAGCAGTGAGGGTCTAGGAAGCCGACTTTATAGCAATCAGCCCCAGCATTTT CASSEGLGSRLYSNQPQHF
. TRBJ1-2 . TRBV20-1 TGCAGTGCTATCCACCGGACAGCCTTCTATGGCTACACCTTC CSAIHRTAFYGYTF